This TCR beta chain is drawn from a study of radiation and T cells in renal cell carcinoma. As for the study in general: Nephrectomy followed 15 Gy stereotactic body radiation by 4 weeks.

Profiled with immunoSEQ multiplex PCR; TCRdb holds only in-frame clones, not every one. This table holds over 55,000 clones, roughly 79% found once. Time point reported: blood 2 weeks post-SBRT. Indicated treatment: 15 Gy SBRT to primary tumor, nephrectomy 4 weeks later. The TCR was taken from a man in his sixties with renal cell carcinoma. This specimen was blood, taken from a patient whose treatment included radiotherapy and nephrectomy.

CDR3 loop: CASTPFTGDWGYNEQFF. The DNA of the CDR3 is TGTGCCAGCACACCCTTCACAGGCGATTGGGGTTACAATGAGCAGTTCTTC. This chain uses TRBV5-6 with TRBJ2-1; weak D call: TRBD1 (5 bases). V was trimmed by 6 bases and J by 4 bases, leaving 23 bases between them. In germline, CDR1 is SGHDT, CDR2 YYEEEE. This CDR3 is 17 amino acids long.